These 3 T cell receptor beta chains came from one sample sequenced in a study of regulatory and conventional T cells in breast cancer. Each CDR3 protein is one row after TCRdb ran MiXCR on the PCR reads. The sample includes some 1,000 distinct CDR3 sequences, 25% to 30% of them seen just once. The specimen was conventional T cells from blood. These receptor sequences come from a female donor with breast cancer.

With regard to this clonotype: This may stem from a read error, because a much larger clone lies one nucleotide away. The rearrangement joins TRBV11-2 to TRBJ2-7; no definite D call. Germline lookup yields CDR1 SGHAT and CDR2 FQNNGV. The CDR3 covers 11 residues. The CDR3 loop is CVSSRAYEQYF. The DNA for the CDR3 is TGTGTCAGCAGCCGGGCCTACGAGCAGTACTTC.

This clonotype is labeled medium-sized. This chain connects TRBV6-6 to TRBJ1-6; 7 bases agree with TRBD1. The ends lost 2 bases at V and 10 bases at J; junction bases unmatched: 8. The CDR3 length is 15 residues. The V gene's germline CDR1 is MNHNY and CDR2 SVGAGI (reference sequence). This chain's CDR3 is CASSYAAGGESPLHF. In DNA form, the CDR3 reads TGTGCCAGCAGTTACGCGGCAGGGGGGGAGTCACCCCTCCACTTT.

This chain joins TRBV12-3 or TRBV12-4 and TRBJ2-7, with D perhaps matching TRBD1 (7 bases). The CDR3 sequence is 16 residues long. V lost 6 bases and J 5 bases, leaving 23 bases between the germline ends. CDR3: CASRSFQGEVRNEQYF. CDR3 sequence (DNA): TGTGCCAGCAGATCCTTTCAGGGGGAGGTTCGGAACGAGCAGTACTTC.